This T cell receptor beta chain was sequenced during a study of CD8 T cells in Susac syndrome. About the study: Within the sequenced group of Susac syndrome patients, about 6 showed active disease and fewer than 10 were in remission.

Negative magnetic isolation gave CD8+ and CD4+ cells; FACS enriched CD8+ TEMRA. Trimming took off 5 bases at V and 11 bases at J, with 21 bases between the two ends. This CDR3 has 14 amino acids. Per the germline V gene, CDR1 is MNHEY and CDR2 is SMNVEV (reference sequence). An amount of RNA that ranged from roughly 0.5 to 1 ug was reverse transcribed with random hexamers. TCRdb passed the immunoSEQ multiplex PCR reads through MiXCR, listing each CDR3 protein once. Among around 180,000 distinct CDR3 sequences listed, 85% to 95% were seen once. Specimen: CD4+ T cells from PBMCs. This chain joins TRBV27 and TRBJ1-1, with D possibly matching TRBD1 (5 bases). The source is a human donor with Susac syndrome. The CDR3 loop reads CASSLSRDGLGAFF. The CDR3 DNA reads TGTGCCAGCAGTCTCAGCCGGGACGGCCTAGGGGCTTTCTTT.